These 21 T cell receptor beta chains originate from one sample sequenced in a study of T cell changes during pregnancy in multiple sclerosis. Data came from immunoSEQ multiplex PCR; TCRdb stores just in-frame clones and leaves some out. The sample holds just under 65,000 clones; roughly 89% are singletons and the top ten take 1% to 1.5%. The starting material was peripheral blood, obtained after pregnancy. Every receptor here comes from a female donor in good health, enrolled as a control in a pregnancy study.

The rearrangement uses TRBV4-2 and TRBJ2-1; 9 bases fit TRBD2. Germline CDR1 reads LGHNA; CDR2 reads YNFKEQ. With V trimmed by 0 bases and J by 4 bases, 4 bases remained unmatched. The CDR3 is 16 residues long. CDR3 sequence reads: CASSQDVRGGYNEQFF. In DNA, the CDR3 is TGTGCCAGCAGCCAAGATGTGCGGGGGGGTTACAATGAGCAGTTCTTC.

The chain employs TRBV6-1 and TRBJ1-2; possible D gene TRBD1, 5 bases. V was pared by 10 bases and J by 8 bases, with 23 bases between. Germline lookup yields CDR1 MNHNS and CDR2 SASEGT. The CDR3 covers 14 residues. The CDR3 sequence is CAIRIGAGVGGYTF. The CDR3 nucleotides are TGTGCCATCCGTATAGGGGCGGGGGTAGGAGGCTACACCTTC.

CDR3 nucleotides: TGTGCCAGCAGTGTTTTGGGGGGCACTGAAGCTTTCTTT. Its translation: CASSVLGGTEAFF. J is TRBJ1-1 and V is TRBV2; tentatively, D is TRBD1 (5 bases). The CDR3 covers 13 residues. Germline V gene sequence: CDR1 SNHLY, CDR2 FYNNEI. The germline V and J ends were trimmed by 4 bases and 4 bases, with 10 bases remaining between them.

The gene calls are TRBV2 and TRBJ2-7; possibly TRBD2 for D (6 bases). The germline gives CDR1 SNHLY, CDR2 FYNNEI. This CDR3 region has 15 residues. The germline V and J ends were trimmed by 2 bases and 0 bases, with 11 bases remaining between them. The CDR3 here is CASSELEGFSYEQYF. CDR3 bases: TGTGCCAGCAGTGAACTGGAGGGTTTCTCCTACGAGCAGTACTTC.

The chain has TRBV5-4 and TRBJ1-1; 9 nucleotides match TRBD1. Germline V gene lookup returns CDR1 SGHNT and CDR2 YYREEE (reference sequence). CDR3 length: 16 amino acids. Unmatched junction bases numbered 7, after V lost 0 bases and J lost 4 bases. The CDR3 is CASSLARTGDGTEAFF. CDR3 DNA: TGTGCCAGCAGCTTGGCTAGGACAGGGGACGGCACTGAAGCTTTCTTT.

The J gene is TRBJ1-5, the V gene TRBV5-4; no definite D call. The germline V gene encodes CDR1 SGHNT and CDR2 YYREEE (reference sequence). The CDR3 extends over 13 amino acids. Trimming shortened V by 2 bases and J by 4 bases, and 7 bases separated the two germline ends. In DNA, the CDR3 is TGTGCCAGCAGCTTTGAGGGAAATCAGCCCCAGCATTTT. Amino acid sequence: CASSFEGNQPQHF.

V and J are TRBV25-1 and TRBJ1-5, with a weak D call TRBD1 (6 bases). The V end was cut by 3 bases, the J end by 4 bases, with 10 bases between. CDR1 and CDR2 from the germline V gene are MGHDK and SYGVNS. The CDR3 runs 14 residues. The CDR3 coding sequence is TGTGCCAGCAGTGAGGTGGACAGAAATCAGCCCCAGCATTTT. Amino acid sequence: CASSEVDRNQPQHF.

The rearrangement uses TRBV4-1 and TRBJ2-1; 10 bases map to TRBD2. The CDR3 contains 16 residues. Germline CDR1 is MGHRA and CDR2 is YSYEKL. The ends lost 4 bases at V and 9 bases at J; junction bases unmatched: 12. The CDR3 nucleotides read TGCGCCAGCAGCCTAACCGGGACTAGCGAGCTCGTTGAGCAGTTCTTC. It encodes CASSLTGTSELVEQFF.

The rearrangement uses TRBV14 and TRBJ2-5; 9 bases are shared with TRBD1. This CDR3 region has 16 residues. The germline CDR1 and CDR2 sequences are SGHDN and FVKESK. The V segment lost 4 bases and the J segment 2 bases; nucleotides outside the gene matches: 8. CDR3 residues: CASSLGYRGPQETQYF. DNA for the CDR3: TGTGCCAGCAGCCTGGGTTACAGGGGGCCACAAGAGACCCAGTACTTC.

The J gene is TRBJ1-1, the V gene TRBV6-5; possibly TRBD1 for D (6 bases). This CDR3 is 13 amino acids long. The germline V gene has CDR1 MNHEY and CDR2 SVGAGI. V gave up 8 bases and J gave up 0 bases, with 10 bases separating them. The CDR3, as DNA: TGTGCCAGCGACGGACAGTTGAACACTGAAGCTTTCTTT. This translates into CASDGQLNTEAFF.

The V call is TRBV7-2, the J call TRBJ1-2; D may be TRBD1 (5 bases). Germline V CDR1 and CDR2: SGHTA, FQGNSA. Deletions cut 1 base from V and 5 bases from J, with 17 bases between. This CDR3 is 16 amino acids long. The CDR3, as DNA: TGTGCCAGCAGCTTAGGGGGTGGAGCTCGGGGGTATGGCTACACCTTC. Encoded protein: CASSLGGGARGYGYTF. The whole variable domain, remainder taken from reference TRBV7-2 and TRBJ1-2, is GAGVSQSPSNKVTEKGKDVELRCDPISGHTALYWYRQSLGQGLEFLIYFQGNSAPDKSGLPSDRFSAERTGGSVSTLTIQRTQQEDSAVYLCASSLGGGARGYGYTFGSGTRLTVV.

In its sample, this clone was seen once. This chain joins TRBV5-1 and TRBJ2-5; D is undetermined. Trimming stripped 4 bases from V and 3 bases from J, with 7 bases between. The CDR3 is 12 amino acids. Germline assignment: CDR1 SGHRS and CDR2 YFSETQ. CDR3 sequence reads: CASSVAEETQYF. CDR3 DNA: TGCGCCAGCAGCGTGGCAGAAGAGACCCAGTACTTC.

The chain joins TRBV2 to TRBJ1-1; D is possibly TRBD1 (6 bases). The germline V and J ends were trimmed by 1 base and 6 bases, with 18 bases remaining between them. CDR1 SNHLY and CDR2 FYNNEI come from the germline V gene. The CDR3 contains 16 residues. CDR3 residues: CASSEVLTGSRPEAFF. The CDR3 coding sequence is TGTGCCAGCAGTGAAGTATTGACAGGTAGTAGGCCTGAAGCTTTCTTT.

The J gene is TRBJ2-7, the V gene TRBV6-5; 8 bases line up with TRBD1. Losses at the gene ends were 8 bases for V and 1 base for J; bases not matched to a gene: 7. Germline V CDR1 and CDR2: MNHEY, SVGAGI. The CDR3 runs to 14 residues. The CDR3 nucleotides read TGTGCCAGCGACAGGGGCAAGGAATCCTACGAGCAGTACTTC. Protein product: CASDRGKESYEQYF.

This chain links TRBV30 with TRBJ1-2; 8 nucleotides match TRBD1. CDR1 and CDR2 (germline): GTSNPN, SVGIG (reference sequence). CDR3 length: 13 amino acids. J was trimmed by 8 bases and V by 2 bases; bases with no gene match: 7. CDR3 in amino acids: CAWSTTGEGGYTF. CDR3 DNA: TGTGCCTGGAGTACGACAGGGGAGGGGGGCTACACCTTC.

The chain is built from TRBV15 and TRBJ2-1, with TRBD2 identical over 9 bases. V dropped 0 bases and J dropped 4; count of bases not matched to a gene: 13. This CDR3 has 19 residues. Germline V lookup: CDR1 LNHNV, CDR2 YYDKDF (reference sequence). The chain's CDR3 is CATSRDMYLAGYLYNEQFF. In DNA, the CDR3 is TGTGCCACCAGCAGAGATATGTATCTAGCGGGGTATCTTTACAATGAGCAGTTCTTC.

The gene calls are TRBV6-5 and TRBJ2-7; 7 bases are a match to TRBD1. Germline V lookup: CDR1 MNHEY, CDR2 SVGAGI. V gave up 6 bases and J gave up 2 bases; unmatched junction bases: 4. There are 13 residues in the CDR3. The CDR3 sequence: CASSLGTAYEQYF. The CDR3 DNA sequence: TGTGCCAGCAGCCTCGGGACAGCCTACGAGCAGTACTTC.

This chain links TRBV7-3 with TRBJ2-7; 8 bases align to TRBD1. The CDR3 is 15 amino acids. With V trimmed by 5 bases and J by 6 bases, 12 bases remained unmatched. CDR1 SGHTA and CDR2 FQGTGA come from the germline V gene. Here the CDR3 DNA reads TGTGCCAGCAGCCAGGGGGCGACAGGGGTTTTCGAGCAGTACTTC. It is translated as CASSQGATGVFEQYF.

The chain recombines TRBV19 with TRBJ1-2; TRBD1 agrees at 8 bases. Looked up from germline, CDR1 is LNHDA and CDR2 is SQIVND (reference sequence). This CDR3 has 16 amino acids. The trim removed 8 bases at V and 2 bases at J, leaving 13 bases unmatched. The DNA for the CDR3 is TGTGCCAGTGGCCCTAACCCGGGACAGGAAAACTATGGCTACACCTTC. This encodes CASGPNPGQENYGYTF. The full variable domain, its missing parts supplied by reference TRBV19 and TRBJ1-2, is DGGITQSPKYLFRKEGQNVTLSCEQNLNHDAMYWYRQDPGQGLRLIYYSQIVNDFQKGDIAEGYSVSREKKESFPLTVTSAQKNPTAFYLCASGPNPGQENYGYTFGSGTRLTVV.

The chain has TRBV4-3 and TRBJ1-4; 9 nucleotides agree with TRBD1. The CDR3 consists of 15 residues. V lost 2 bases and J lost 8; bases outside the gene matches: 6. Germline CDR1 reads LGHNA; CDR2 reads YSLEER. The CDR3 spells CASSQYTGGHEKLFF. In DNA, the CDR3 is TGCGCCAGCAGCCAATATACAGGGGGCCACGAAAAACTGTTTTTT.

This clone was counted a few times. This chain uses TRBV30 with TRBJ1-5, with TRBD1 as a possible D gene (6 bases). The CDR3 extends over 15 amino acids. The germline V gene has CDR1 GTSNPN and CDR2 SVGIG (reference sequence). The V and J ends lost 2 bases and 11 bases respectively, with 22 bases between them. As DNA, the CDR3 is TGTGCCTGGAGTAGTGGGGGGGGCTCCTCATGGTCCCAGCATTTT. Translation gives CAWSSGGGSSWSQHF.